Below are 7 T cell receptor beta chains sequenced from a single sample in a study of blood T cell repertoires in COVID-19. The assay was immunoSEQ multiplex PCR, and TCRdb's table has in-frame clones only and misses some. Among roughly 100,000 clones listed, under 80% were seen once. The sequenced sample was peripheral blood. The receptors were gathered from a woman in her 70s with acute or convalescent COVID-19.

The chain carries TRBV5-6 and TRBJ1-1; 7 bases line up with TRBD1. The V and J ends lost 1 base and 5 bases, in that order; junction bases with no gene match: 8. In germline, CDR1 is SGHDT, CDR2 YYEEEE. The CDR3 is 15 amino acids. CDR3 nucleotide sequence: TGTGCCAGCAGCTTGCCGACAGGGATCGGGACTGAAGCTTTCTTT. Translated, it gives CASSLPTGIGTEAFF.

A single count supports this clone. This chain uses TRBV7-8 with TRBJ2-7; TRBD1 is a possible D gene (6 bases). Germline CDR1 SGHVS, CDR2 FQNEAQ. CDR3 length: 14 residues. V was pared by 3 bases and J by 3 bases, with 12 bases between. This chain's CDR3 is CASSFRDTHYEQYF. DNA of the CDR3: TGTGCCAGCAGCTTCCGGGACACTCACTACGAGCAGTACTTC.

The rearrangement links TRBV19 to TRBJ1-2; D unclear. The CDR3 contains 16 residues. The V gene lost 5 bases and the J gene lost 4 bases, with 20 bases spanning the gap. CDR1 LNHDA and CDR2 SQIVND come from the germline V gene (reference sequence). The CDR3 protein is CASSPTQSGSFYGYTF. The DNA for the CDR3 is TGTGCCAGTAGTCCCACCCAAAGCGGCAGCTTCTATGGCTACACCTTC. Together with reference TRBV19 and TRBJ1-2, the CDR3 gives the full variable domain: DGGITQSPKYLFRKEGQNVTLSCEQNLNHDAMYWYRQDPGQGLRLIYYSQIVNDFQKGDIAEGYSVSREKKESFPLTVTSAQKNPTAFYLCASSPTQSGSFYGYTFGSGTRLTVV.

This chain connects TRBV2 to TRBJ2-7; 9 bases map to TRBD1. Germline CDR1 is SNHLY and CDR2 is FYNNEI. Trimming removed 6 bases from V and 2 bases from J; junction bases left unmatched: 2. The CDR3 has 13 residues. As DNA, the CDR3 is TGTGCCAGCAGACAGGGGGCAACCTACGAGCAGTACTTC. Its protein product is CASRQGATYEQYF.

The chain is built from TRBV18 and TRBJ1-6; tentative D call: TRBD1 (5 bases). The CDR3 runs to 17 residues. V lost 2 bases, J lost 9 bases, and 20 bases lay in between. Germline values: CDR1 KGHSH, CDR2 LQKENI. The chain's CDR3 is CASSPETTGQGGSPLHF. The DNA of the CDR3 is TGTGCCAGCTCACCAGAGACGACCGGGCAGGGCGGTTCACCCCTCCACTTT.

This chain links TRBV5-4 with TRBJ2-1, with D perhaps TRBD1 (5 bases). Germline-derived CDR1 and CDR2 are SGHNT and YYREEE (reference sequence). The CDR3 spans 13 residues. Trimming stripped 5 bases from V and 5 bases from J, with 11 bases between. CDR3 sequence reads: CASSHDRNNEQFF. Here the CDR3 DNA reads TGTGCCAGCAGTCACGACAGAAACAATGAGCAGTTCTTC.

The chain is built from TRBV10-3 and TRBJ1-2; 7 nucleotides agree with TRBD1. With 7 bases clipped from V and 7 bases from J, the junction kept 9 bases outside the gene matches. The V gene's germline CDR1 is ENHRY and CDR2 SYGVKD. This CDR3 has 13 amino acids. The CDR3 DNA reads TGTGCCATCACCTTCGACAGGGAATCTGGCTACACCTTC. Its protein is CAITFDRESGYTF.